The next 20 T cell receptor beta chains were all read from a single sample in a study of T cells in Graves' hyperthyroidism and ophthalmopathy (dated by TCRdb to between 2017 and 2020). Library construction relied on multiplex PCR. Sequencing relied on an Illumina HiSeq 2000. The TCR beta CDR3 regions were amplified from RNA transcripts. The first round of RT-PCR for the TCR CDR3 was performed with the HTBI primer set and the Qiagen OneStep RT-PCR kit. TCRdb applied fastp at Q25 and MiXCR to the public reads, then kept only in-frame beta chains. Rows matching on CDR3 protein sequence are summarized as one entry with the most common DNA and genes. Counted in this sample were a few hundred thousand distinct CDR3 sequences; under 25% of them appeared once. The ten largest clones add up to about 30% of the sample. The sample consisted of blood. These receptors were obtained from a young man with Graves' hyperthyroidism.

This clonotype was seen repeatedly, ten times or more. The chain links TRBV20-1 to TRBJ1-1; D call uncertain. Germline CDR1 is DFQATT and CDR2 is SNEGSKA (reference sequence). The V gene lost 3 bases and the J gene lost 2 bases, with 16 bases spanning the gap. The CDR3 is 15 residues long. Written as DNA, the CDR3 is TGCAGTGCTAGGCGGAATTCGCAGTTCAACACTGAAGCTTTCTTT. Its translation: CSARRNSQFNTEAFF.

This clonotype was recorded many times. The chain employs TRBV2 and TRBJ2-5; D is possibly TRBD1 (5 bases). V dropped 8 bases and J dropped 1 base, with 8 bases sitting between them. Germline V gene lookup returns CDR1 SNHLY and CDR2 FYNNEI. The CDR3 has 12 residues. The CDR3 loop is CASEDSQETQYF. The DNA of the CDR3 is TGTGCCAGCGAAGACAGCCAAGAGACCCAGTACTTC.

The chain links TRBV11-2 to TRBJ1-1; no firm D call. Between the trimmed V and J ends, which lost 0 bases and 3 bases, there was a span of 8 bases. This CDR3 has 14 amino acids. CDR1 and CDR2 from the germline V gene are SGHAT and FQNNGV. CDR3 DNA: TGTGCCAGCAGCTTAGATCTCCTTTACACTGAAGCTTTCTTT. This gives the protein CASSLDLLYTEAFF.

This clonotype was counted many times. CDR3 residues: CASSEDVNREEAEQYF. For the CDR3, the DNA is TGTGCCAGCAGTGAAGACGTAAACAGGGAGGAGGCCGAGCAGTACTTC. The chain has TRBV6-1 and TRBJ2-7, with D perhaps assigned TRBD1 or TRBD2 (6 bases each). The CDR3 runs to 16 residues. CDR1 is MNHNS and CDR2 is SASEGT in the germline V gene. The ends were cut back, 1 base at V and 6 bases at J, with 19 bases in the middle.

The chain is built from TRBV11-2 and TRBJ1-5; D not certain. This CDR3 spans 13 amino acids. Germline assignment: CDR1 SGHAT and CDR2 FQNNGV. The V and J ends lost 5 bases and 9 bases respectively, with 14 bases between them. CDR3 region: CASSAAMGWPQHF. The CDR3 DNA sequence: TGTGCCAGCAGCGCCGCCATGGGGTGGCCCCAGCATTTT.

This clonotype was detected many times. The rearrangement uses TRBV12-3 or TRBV12-4 and TRBJ2-7; perhaps TRBD1 as D (6 bases). The CDR3 runs to 14 residues. Trimming left V 3 bases short and J 3 bases short, with 12 bases between. The CDR3 spells CASSLTNRVYEQYF. The CDR3 nucleotides read TGTGCCAGCAGTTTGACCAACAGGGTCTACGAGCAGTACTTC.

The sample holds many counts of this clonotype. The J gene is TRBJ1-2, the V gene TRBV11-1; D unresolved. This CDR3 contains 12 residues. Germline assignment: CDR1 SGHAT and CDR2 FQDESV (reference sequence). V shed 3 bases and J shed 5 bases, with 7 bases lying between them. The CDR3 spells CASSFYGYGYTF. The CDR3 DNA reads TGTGCCAGCAGCTTCTATGGGTATGGCTACACCTTC. Full variable domain (missing parts from reference TRBV11-1 and TRBJ1-2): EAEVAQSPRYKITEKSQAVAFWCDPISGHATLYWYRQILGQGPELLVQFQDESVVDDSQLPKDRFSAERLKGVDSTLKIQPAELGDSAMYLCASSFYGYGYTFGSGTRLTVV.

This clonotype was recorded at least ten times. A much larger clone lies one base from this, so it may be a read error. The genes are TRBV6-1 and TRBJ1-1; 11 bases map to TRBD1. V trimming: 1 base; J trimming: 4 bases; junction bases outside the gene matches: 2. The CDR3 runs to 15 residues. Germline V gene data show CDR1 as MNHNS and CDR2 as SASEGT. Written as DNA, the CDR3 is TGTGCCAGCAGTGAAGGAGGGACAGGGGGCACTGAAGCTTTCTTT. It encodes CASSEGGTGGTEAFF.

The sample holds many counts of this clonotype. Here the CDR3 reads CASTSVKVPYEQYF. In DNA, the CDR3 is TGTGCCAGCACCTCGGTGAAGGTACCCTACGAGCAGTACTTC. The chain uses TRBV12-3 or TRBV12-4 and TRBJ2-7; D gene ambiguous. Trimming cost V 7 bases and J 2 bases, with 15 bases left between them. The CDR3 runs to 14 residues.

This clonotype was observed at least ten times. The chain joins TRBV6-1 to TRBJ1-2; D not resolved. This CDR3 has 12 amino acids. Trimming left V 4 bases short and J 4 bases short, with 7 bases between. Germline lookup yields CDR1 MNHNS and CDR2 SASEGT. In DNA, the CDR3 is TGTGCCAGCAGTGTTCCAAGCTATGGCTACACCTTC. Its protein product is CASSVPSYGYTF.

This clonotype was seen more than once but under ten times. The chain recombines TRBV11-1 with TRBJ2-3; D may match TRBD1 or TRBD2 (5 bases each). This CDR3 contains 18 residues. Trimming left V 4 bases short and J 2 bases short, with 22 bases between. Germline loops: CDR1 SGHAT, CDR2 FQDESV (reference sequence). The CDR3 spells CASSSIGGFPGLTDTQYF. The CDR3 DNA follows: TGTGCCAGCAGCTCGATTGGGGGATTCCCAGGCCTCACAGATACGCAGTATTTT. Full variable domain (remainder filled in from reference TRBV11-1 and TRBJ2-3): EAEVAQSPRYKITEKSQAVAFWCDPISGHATLYWYRQILGQGPELLVQFQDESVVDDSQLPKDRFSAERLKGVDSTLKIQPAELGDSAMYLCASSSIGGFPGLTDTQYFGPGTRLTVL.

The chain employs TRBV6-5 and TRBJ2-2, with 12 positions matching TRBD2. Germline V lookup: CDR1 MNHEY, CDR2 SVGAGI. V lost 1 base to trimming and J lost 4 bases; unmatched junction nucleotides: 1. The CDR3 covers 16 residues. The CDR3, as DNA: TGTGCCAGCAGTTACTTGGGACTAGCGGGCACCGGGGAGCTGTTTTTT. This encodes CASSYLGLAGTGELFF.

This clonotype has ten or more counts. This sequence joins TRBV10-3 and TRBJ2-7; D uncertain. The V gene lost 1 base and the J gene lost 5 bases, with 6 bases spanning the gap. The germline V gene encodes CDR1 ENHRY and CDR2 SYGVKD. The CDR3 runs 12 residues. CDR3 nucleotide sequence: TGTGCCATCAGTGAGTATAGGGACGAGCAGTACTTC. Amino acids: CAISEYRDEQYF.

At least ten counts were recorded for this clonotype. This chain connects TRBV29-1 to TRBJ2-2; D not certain. The germline gives CDR1 SQVTM, CDR2 ANQGSEA. The V gene lost 5 bases and the J gene lost 5 bases, with 6 bases spanning the gap. The CDR3 sequence is 11 residues long. The CDR3 is CSVLMTGELFF. The DNA of the CDR3 is TGCAGCGTTCTGATGACCGGGGAGCTGTTTTTT.

This clonotype was recorded many times. The rearrangement links TRBV20-1 to TRBJ1-1; D ambiguous. CDR1 and CDR2 (germline): DFQATT, SNEGSKA (reference sequence). V gave up 3 bases and J gave up 3 bases, with 14 bases separating them. This CDR3 contains 14 residues. The CDR3 loop reads CSASGFRTDTEAFF. The CDR3 DNA reads TGCAGTGCTAGCGGGTTCCGGACGGACACTGAAGCTTTCTTT.

The gene calls are TRBV11-2 and TRBJ2-5; no firm D call. Germline V gives CDR1 SGHAT, CDR2 FQNNGV. The V and J ends lost 1 base and 2 bases respectively, with 14 bases between them. The CDR3 extends over 16 amino acids. In DNA, the CDR3 is TGTGCCAGCAGCTTAGGGTTCATAACACGGCAAGAGACCCAGTACTTC. Its translation: CASSLGFITRQETQYF.

The chain is built from TRBV6-2 or TRBV6-3 and TRBJ1-2; D remains ambiguous. Trimming took 0 bases from V and 6 from J, leaving 17 bases between them. There are 16 residues in the CDR3. Germline V lookup: CDR1 MNHEY, CDR2 SVGEGT. The CDR3 region has the DNA TGTGCCAGCAGTTACTCGATGCGTGGGTGGATGGATGGCTACACCTTC. Its protein is CASSYSMRGWMDGYTF.

This clonotype was recorded many times. The V and J genes are TRBV14 and TRBJ1-1; D is perhaps TRBD1 (6 bases). Between the trimmed V and J ends, which lost 6 bases and 2 bases, there was a span of 16 bases. The CDR3 consists of 15 residues. The germline CDR1 and CDR2 sequences are SGHDN and FVKESK. CDR3 sequence (DNA): TGTGCCAGCAGAGGGGGTTTGGAACTTAACACTGAAGCTTTCTTT. Its protein is CASRGGLELNTEAFF. The variable domain in full, completed from reference TRBV14 and TRBJ1-1, reads EAGVTQFPSHSVIEKGQTVTLRCDPISGHDNLYWYRRVMGKEIKFLLHFVKESKQDESGMPNNRFLAERTGGTYSTLKVQPAELEDSGVYFCASRGGLELNTEAFFGQGTRLTVV.

The J gene is TRBJ2-5, the V gene TRBV2; D unclear. V lost 4 bases, J lost 5 bases, and 11 bases lay in between. The length of the CDR3 is 13 residues. Germline CDR1 is SNHLY and CDR2 is FYNNEI. CDR3 sequence reads: CASSGLPPETQYF. DNA of the CDR3: TGTGCCAGCAGTGGCCTCCCCCCGGAGACCCAGTACTTC.

This clonotype was counted a few times. The junction differs from germline at one of its ends, possibly a read error. The chain recombines TRBV28 with TRBJ1-6, with D hard to call. The CDR3 sequence is 12 residues long. Germline CDR1 MDHEN, CDR2 SYDVKM. The CDR3 nucleotides read TGTGCCGGCAGTCTAATCAGCGGAACCCTCCACTTT. It codes for CAGSLISGTLHF.